Given below is one T cell receptor (beta chain) in context. Trimming shortened V by 5 bases and J by 10 bases, and 18 bases separated the two germline ends. CDR1 is LNHDA and CDR2 is SQIVND in the germline V gene (reference sequence). The CDR3 totals 14 residues. Here immunoSEQ multiplex PCR was the method, and the copy in TCRdb shows in-frame clones only, minus some. The sample has 63,000 or so clones, around 90% seen once. The data stem from a study of blood T cell repertoires in COVID-19. In the study overall: Both acute and convalescent COVID-19 samples were obtained from the United States, Italy and Spain.

J is TRBJ2-1 and V is TRBV19; maybe TRBD2 (6 bases). The receptor comes from a human donor in a cohort sampled during active COVID-19. The sequenced sample was peripheral blood. CDR3 nucleotides: TGTGCCAGTAGTCGTACTAGCTCTCAGCCCGAGCAGTTCTTC. This gives the protein CASSRTSSQPEQFF.